The T cell receptor (beta chain) under discussion was sequenced for a study of technical replicates of blood from a handful of donors. The data were produced by immunoSEQ multiplex PCR, yet TCRdb's version contains in-frame clones alone and is incomplete. The data contain tens of thousands of clones, approximately 97% of them singletons. The germline CDR1 and CDR2 sequences are SEHNR and FQNEAQ (reference sequence). The CDR3 sequence is 13 residues long. The ends were cut back, 1 base at V and 4 bases at J, with 7 bases in the middle. This TCR came from a human donor in good health. The sequencing sample was made of T cells isolated from PBMCs. V is TRBV7-9 and J is TRBJ1-1; D remains unclear. CDR3 sequence reads: CASSLVGSTEAFF. The CDR3 DNA reads TGTGCCAGCAGCTTAGTCGGGTCCACTGAAGCTTTCTTT.